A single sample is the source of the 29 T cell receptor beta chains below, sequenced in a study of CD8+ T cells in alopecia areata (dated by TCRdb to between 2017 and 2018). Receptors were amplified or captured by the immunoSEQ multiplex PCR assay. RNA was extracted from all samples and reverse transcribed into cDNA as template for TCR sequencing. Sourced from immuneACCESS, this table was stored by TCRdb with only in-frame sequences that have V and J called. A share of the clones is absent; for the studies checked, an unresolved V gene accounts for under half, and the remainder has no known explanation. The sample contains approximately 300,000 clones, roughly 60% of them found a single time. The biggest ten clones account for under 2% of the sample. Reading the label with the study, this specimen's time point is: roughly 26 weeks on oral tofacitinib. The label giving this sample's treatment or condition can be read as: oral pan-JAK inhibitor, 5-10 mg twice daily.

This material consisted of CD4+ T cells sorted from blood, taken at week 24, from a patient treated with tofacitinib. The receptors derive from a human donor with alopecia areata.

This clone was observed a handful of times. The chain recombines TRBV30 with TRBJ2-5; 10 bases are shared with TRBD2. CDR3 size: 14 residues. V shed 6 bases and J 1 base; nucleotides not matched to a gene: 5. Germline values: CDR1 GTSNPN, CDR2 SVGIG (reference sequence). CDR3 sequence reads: CACHERGGQETQYF. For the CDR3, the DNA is TGTGCCTGCCACGAGCGGGGGGGCCAAGAGACCCAGTACTTC.

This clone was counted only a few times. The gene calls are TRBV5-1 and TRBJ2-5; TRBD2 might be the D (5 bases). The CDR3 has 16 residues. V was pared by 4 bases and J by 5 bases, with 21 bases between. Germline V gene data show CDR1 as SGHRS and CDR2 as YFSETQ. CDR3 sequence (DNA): TGCGCCAGCAGCCCACAGCCGGGGTTCGAAAGGGAGACCCAGTACTTC. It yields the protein CASSPQPGFERETQYF.

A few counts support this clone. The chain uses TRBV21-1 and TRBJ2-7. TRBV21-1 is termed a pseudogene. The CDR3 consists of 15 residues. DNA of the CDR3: TGTGCCAGTGGTTGGAGGACACCCGCCTCCTACGAGCAGTACTTC. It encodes CASGWRTPASYEQYF.

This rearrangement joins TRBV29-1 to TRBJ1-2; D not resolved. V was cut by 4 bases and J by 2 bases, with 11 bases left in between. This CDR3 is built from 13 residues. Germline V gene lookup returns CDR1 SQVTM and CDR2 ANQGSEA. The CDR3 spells CSVVGSGNYGYTF. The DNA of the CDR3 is TGCAGCGTTGTAGGTAGCGGGAACTATGGCTACACCTTC.

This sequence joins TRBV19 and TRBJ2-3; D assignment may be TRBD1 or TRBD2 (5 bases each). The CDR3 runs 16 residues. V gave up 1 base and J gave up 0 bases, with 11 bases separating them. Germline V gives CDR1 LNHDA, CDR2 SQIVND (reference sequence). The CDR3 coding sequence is TGTGCCAGTAGTATAGCCGGGACGGGGAGCACAGATACGCAGTATTTT. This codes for CASSIAGTGSTDTQYF.

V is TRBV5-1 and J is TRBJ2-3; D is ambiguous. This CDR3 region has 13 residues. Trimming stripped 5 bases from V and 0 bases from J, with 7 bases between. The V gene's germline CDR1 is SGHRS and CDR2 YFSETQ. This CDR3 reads CASRDTSTDTQYF. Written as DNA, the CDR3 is TGCGCCAGCAGAGACACGAGCACAGATACGCAGTATTTT.

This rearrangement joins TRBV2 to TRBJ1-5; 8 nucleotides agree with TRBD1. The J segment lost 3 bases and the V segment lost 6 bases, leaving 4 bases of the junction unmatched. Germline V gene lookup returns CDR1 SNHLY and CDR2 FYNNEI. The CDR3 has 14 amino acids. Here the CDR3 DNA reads TGTGCCAGCAGCGGGACAGGCAACAATCAGCCCCAGCATTTT. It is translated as CASSGTGNNQPQHF.

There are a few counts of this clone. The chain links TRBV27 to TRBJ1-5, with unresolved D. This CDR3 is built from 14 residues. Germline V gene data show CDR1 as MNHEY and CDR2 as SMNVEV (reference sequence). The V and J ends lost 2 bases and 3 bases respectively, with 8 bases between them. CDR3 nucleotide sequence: TGTGCCAGCAGTTTAGGGCAGATCAATCAGCCCCAGCATTTT. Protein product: CASSLGQINQPQHF.

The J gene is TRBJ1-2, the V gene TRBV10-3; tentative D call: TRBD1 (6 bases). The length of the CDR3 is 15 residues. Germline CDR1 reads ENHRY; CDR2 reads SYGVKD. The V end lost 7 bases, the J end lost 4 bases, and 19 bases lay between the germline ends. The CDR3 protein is CAITERQGRGYGYTF. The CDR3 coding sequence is TGTGCCATCACCGAACGGCAGGGGAGAGGCTATGGCTACACCTTC.

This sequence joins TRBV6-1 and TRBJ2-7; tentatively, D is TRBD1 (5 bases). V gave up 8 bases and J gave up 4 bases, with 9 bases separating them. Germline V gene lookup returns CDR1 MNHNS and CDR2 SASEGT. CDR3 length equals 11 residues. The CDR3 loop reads CASHRKYEQYF. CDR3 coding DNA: TGTGCCAGCCACAGGAAATACGAGCAGTACTTC.

CDR3: CALGQGAENTIYF. CDR3 coding DNA: TGTGCCTTGGGACAGGGGGCAGAAAACACCATATATTTT. The chain combines TRBV30 with TRBJ1-3; 12 bases line up with TRBD1. The germline gives CDR1 GTSNPN, CDR2 SVGIG (reference sequence). The CDR3 consists of 13 residues. V lost 7 bases and J lost 6; bases outside the gene matches: 4.

The CDR3: CASSVGFGGYTF. The CDR3 bases are TGTGCCAGCAGTGTTGGGTTTGGGGGCTACACCTTC. V and J are TRBV25-1 and TRBJ1-2; D is unclear. Trimming removed 4 bases from V and 8 bases from J, with 11 bases in between. CDR3 length equals 12 residues. CDR1 is MGHDK and CDR2 is SYGVNS in the germline V gene.

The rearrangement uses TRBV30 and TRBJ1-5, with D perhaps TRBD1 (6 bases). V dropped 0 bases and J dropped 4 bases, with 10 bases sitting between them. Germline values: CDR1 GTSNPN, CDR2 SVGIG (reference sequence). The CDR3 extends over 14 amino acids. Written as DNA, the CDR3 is TGTGCCTGGAGTGTAGGGGGGGTGAATCAGCCCCAGCATTTT. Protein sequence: CAWSVGGVNQPQHF.

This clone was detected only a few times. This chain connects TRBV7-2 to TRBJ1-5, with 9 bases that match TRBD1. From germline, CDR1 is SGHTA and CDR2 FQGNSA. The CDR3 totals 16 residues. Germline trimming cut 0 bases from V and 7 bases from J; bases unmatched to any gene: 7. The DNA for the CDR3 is TGTGCCAGCAGCTTAGCGGGGACAGGGCCCGCACAGCCCCAGCATTTT. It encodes CASSLAGTGPAQPQHF. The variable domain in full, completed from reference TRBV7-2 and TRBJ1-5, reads GAGVSQSPSNKVTEKGKDVELRCDPISGHTALYWYRQSLGQGLEFLIYFQGNSAPDKSGLPSDRFSAERTGGSVSTLTIQRTQQEDSAVYLCASSLAGTGPAQPQHFGDGTRLSIL.

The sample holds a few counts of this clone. In DNA, the CDR3 is TGTGCCAGCAGCCCGGACCCTACACAAACAGATACGCAGTATTTT. Translation: CASSPDPTQTDTQYF. The chain employs TRBV5-4 and TRBJ2-3, with no clear D. The CDR3 length is 15 residues. Trimming left V 4 bases short and J 3 bases short, with 15 bases between. Germline-derived CDR1 and CDR2 are SGHNT and YYREEE (reference sequence).

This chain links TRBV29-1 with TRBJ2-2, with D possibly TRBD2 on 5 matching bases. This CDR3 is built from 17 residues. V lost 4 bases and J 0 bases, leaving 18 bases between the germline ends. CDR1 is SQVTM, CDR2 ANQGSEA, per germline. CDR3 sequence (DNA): TGCAGCGTTGGGATAGACCTGTGGGGAGCGAACACCGGGGAGCTGTTTTTT. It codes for CSVGIDLWGANTGELFF.

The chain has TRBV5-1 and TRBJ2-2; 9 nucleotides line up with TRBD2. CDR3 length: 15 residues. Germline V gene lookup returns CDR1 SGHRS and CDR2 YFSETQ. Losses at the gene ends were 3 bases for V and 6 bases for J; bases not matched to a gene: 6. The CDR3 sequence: CASSSSSGDAGELFF. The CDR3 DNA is TGCGCCAGCAGCTCCTCTAGCGGGGACGCCGGGGAGCTGTTTTTT.

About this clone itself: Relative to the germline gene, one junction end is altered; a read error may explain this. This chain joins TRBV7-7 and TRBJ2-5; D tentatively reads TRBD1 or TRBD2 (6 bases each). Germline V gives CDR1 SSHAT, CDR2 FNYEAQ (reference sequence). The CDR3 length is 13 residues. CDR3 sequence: CASSGGGRGTQYF. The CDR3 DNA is TGTGCTAGCAGCGGAGGGGGACGGGGGACCCAGTACTTC.

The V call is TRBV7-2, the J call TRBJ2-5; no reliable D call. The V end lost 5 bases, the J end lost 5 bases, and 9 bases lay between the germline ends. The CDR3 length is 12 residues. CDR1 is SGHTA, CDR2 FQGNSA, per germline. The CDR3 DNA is TGTGCCAGCAGCCCAGAAACGGAGACCCAGTACTTC. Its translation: CASSPETETQYF. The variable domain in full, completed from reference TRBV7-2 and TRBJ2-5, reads GAGVSQSPSNKVTEKGKDVELRCDPISGHTALYWYRQSLGQGLEFLIYFQGNSAPDKSGLPSDRFSAERTGGSVSTLTIQRTQQEDSAVYLCASSPETETQYFGPGTRLLVL.

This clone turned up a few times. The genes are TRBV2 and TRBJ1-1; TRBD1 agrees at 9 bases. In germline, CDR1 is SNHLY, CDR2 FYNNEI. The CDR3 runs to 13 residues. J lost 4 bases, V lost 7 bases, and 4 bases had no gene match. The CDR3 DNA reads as TGTGCCAGCACTGGGACAGGGTTCACTGAAGCTTTCTTT. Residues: CASTGTGFTEAFF.

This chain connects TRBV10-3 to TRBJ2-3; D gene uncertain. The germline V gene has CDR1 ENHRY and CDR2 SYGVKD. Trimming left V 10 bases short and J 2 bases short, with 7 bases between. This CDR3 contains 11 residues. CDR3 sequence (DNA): TGTGCCACCACGAACACAGATACGCAGTATTTT. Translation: CATTNTDTQYF.

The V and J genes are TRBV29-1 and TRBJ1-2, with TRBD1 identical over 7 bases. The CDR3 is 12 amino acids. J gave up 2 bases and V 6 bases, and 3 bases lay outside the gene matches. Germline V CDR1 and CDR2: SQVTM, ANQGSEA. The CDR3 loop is CSVIQGNYGYTF. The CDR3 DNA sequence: TGCAGCGTAATACAGGGGAACTATGGCTACACCTTC.

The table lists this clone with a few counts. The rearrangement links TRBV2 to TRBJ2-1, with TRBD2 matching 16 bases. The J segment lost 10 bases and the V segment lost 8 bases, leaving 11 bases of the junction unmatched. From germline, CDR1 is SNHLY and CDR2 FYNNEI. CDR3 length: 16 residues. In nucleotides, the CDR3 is TGTGCCAGCGTGAGGTCTCCGGGACTAGCGGGGGGGGAGCAGTTCTTC. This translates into CASVRSPGLAGGEQFF.

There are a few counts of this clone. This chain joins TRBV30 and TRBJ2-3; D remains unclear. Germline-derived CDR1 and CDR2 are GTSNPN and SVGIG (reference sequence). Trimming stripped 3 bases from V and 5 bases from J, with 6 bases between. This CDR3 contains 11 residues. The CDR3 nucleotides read TGTGCCTGGAGACGAGGAGATACGCAGTATTTT. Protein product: CAWRRGDTQYF.

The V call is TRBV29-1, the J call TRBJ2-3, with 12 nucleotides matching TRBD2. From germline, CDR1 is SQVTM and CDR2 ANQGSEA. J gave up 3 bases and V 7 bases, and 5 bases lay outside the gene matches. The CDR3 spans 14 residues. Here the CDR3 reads CSAPSGGDTDTQYF. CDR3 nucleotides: TGCAGCGCCCCTAGCGGGGGGGATACAGATACGCAGTATTTT.

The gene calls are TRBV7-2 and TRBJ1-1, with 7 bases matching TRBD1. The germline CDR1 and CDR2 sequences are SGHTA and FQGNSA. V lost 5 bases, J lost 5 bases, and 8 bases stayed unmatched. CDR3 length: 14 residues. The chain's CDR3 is CASSVNRGTTEAFF. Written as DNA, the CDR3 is TGTGCCAGCAGCGTAAACAGGGGTACGACTGAAGCTTTCTTT.

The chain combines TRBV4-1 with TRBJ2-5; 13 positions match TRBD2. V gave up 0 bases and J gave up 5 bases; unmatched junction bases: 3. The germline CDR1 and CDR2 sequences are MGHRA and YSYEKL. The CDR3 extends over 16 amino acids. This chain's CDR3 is CASSQDPTSGGETQYF. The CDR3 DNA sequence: TGCGCCAGCAGCCAAGATCCGACTAGCGGGGGGGAGACCCAGTACTTC.

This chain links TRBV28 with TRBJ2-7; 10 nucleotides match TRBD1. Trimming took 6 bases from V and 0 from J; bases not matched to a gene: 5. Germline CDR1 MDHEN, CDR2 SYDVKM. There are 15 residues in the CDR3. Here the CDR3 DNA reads TGTGCCAGCAGGTCCGGACAGGGGGGCTCCTACGAGCAGTACTTC. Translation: CASRSGQGGSYEQYF.

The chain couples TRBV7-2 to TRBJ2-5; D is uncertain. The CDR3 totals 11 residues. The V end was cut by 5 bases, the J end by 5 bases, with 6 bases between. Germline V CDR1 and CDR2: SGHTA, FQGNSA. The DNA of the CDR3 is TGTGCCAGCAGCCAGAGGGAGACCCAGTACTTC. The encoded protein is CASSQRETQYF.